The 21 T cell receptor beta chains below all came from one sample that was sequenced in a study of glioma-infiltrating T cells. Amplification of TCR alpha and beta CDR3 regions from RNA used iRepertoire nested multiplex PCR. TCRdb passed the multiplex PCR reads through MiXCR, listing each CDR3 protein once. The sample contains under 150,000 distinct CDR3 sequences, roughly two fifths of which appear only once. The specimen sequenced was glioma tissue, nonneoplastic brain tissue, or PBMCs (not recorded which). Receptors were obtained from a human donor with low-grade glioma or glioblastoma, undergoing nonglioma brain surgery, or in good health (not recorded which).

V is TRBV4-2 and J is TRBJ2-1; possible D gene TRBD2, 5 bases. CDR3 length equals 14 residues. Deletions cut 7 bases from V and 8 bases from J, with 18 bases between. CDR1 and CDR2 from the germline V gene are LGHNA and YNFKEQ. The DNA for the CDR3 is TGTGCCAGCACCACCGGGAACCGACGGGATGAGCAGTTCTTC. Its translation: CASTTGNRRDEQFF.

J is TRBJ2-3 and V is TRBV6-6; D remains unclear. The CDR3 contains 15 residues. CDR1 is MNHNY, CDR2 SVGAGI, per germline (reference sequence). Trimming took 0 bases from V and 1 from J, leaving 8 bases between them. In DNA, the CDR3 is TGTGCCAGCAGTTACTCGGGGTGGGGCACAGATACGCAGTATTTT. Translating it yields CASSYSGWGTDTQYF.

A few counts support this clonotype. The rearrangement joins TRBV7-9 to TRBJ2-3, with D perhaps matching TRBD1 (6 bases). CDR3 length: 17 amino acids. CDR1 is SEHNR, CDR2 FQNEAQ, per germline (reference sequence). Trimming took off 2 bases at V and 0 bases at J, with 15 bases between the two ends. As DNA, the CDR3 is TGTGCCAGCAGCTTATTCCGGCAGACAGGTAGCACAGATACGCAGTATTTT. Its translation: CASSLFRQTGSTDTQYF. Combining the CDR3 with reference TRBV7-9 and TRBJ2-3 gives the whole variable domain DTGVSQNPRHKITKRGQNVTFRCDPISEHNRLYWYRQTLGQGPEFLTYFQNEAQLEKSRLLSDRFSAERPKGSFSTLEIQRTEQGDSAMYLCASSLFRQTGSTDTQYFGPGTRLTVL.

Only a few counts were recorded for this clonotype. The chain employs TRBV7-8 and TRBJ2-1, with D tentatively TRBD2 (6 bases). V was trimmed by 1 base and J by 1 base, leaving 11 bases between them. This CDR3 is built from 16 residues. Germline V gene lookup returns CDR1 SGHVS and CDR2 FQNEAQ. The CDR3 DNA sequence: TGTGCCAGCAGCTTAGGTCCGGGGACTTCCTACAATGAGCAGTTCTTC. It translates to CASSLGPGTSYNEQFF.

J is TRBJ1-1 and V is TRBV7-2; no clear D gene. Per the germline V gene, CDR1 is SGHTA and CDR2 is FQGNSA. The CDR3 loop spans 15 amino acids. Trimming took 1 base from V and 0 from J, leaving 9 bases between them. DNA for the CDR3: TGTGCCAGCAGCTTAGAGGGCGGACTGAACACTGAAGCTTTCTTT. This codes for CASSLEGGLNTEAFF.

The rearrangement uses TRBV6-5 and TRBJ1-2, with 7 bases identical to TRBD1. V lost 0 bases to trimming and J lost 0 bases; unmatched junction nucleotides: 7. The germline V gene has CDR1 MNHEY and CDR2 SVGAGI. CDR3 length: 17 amino acids. The CDR3 is CASSYSRTGDTNYGYTF. CDR3 sequence (DNA): TGTGCCAGCAGTTACTCGCGGACAGGCGATACTAACTATGGCTACACCTTC.

This chain uses TRBV29-1 with TRBJ2-7; D not certain. Trimming shortened V by 4 bases and J by 1 base, and 8 bases separated the two germline ends. The CDR3 extends over 12 amino acids. From germline, CDR1 is SQVTM and CDR2 ANQGSEA. The CDR3 is CSVVYDSYEQYF. The CDR3 DNA sequence: TGCAGCGTTGTGTACGATTCCTACGAGCAGTACTTC.

This chain joins TRBV7-2 and TRBJ2-7, with 7 bases aligning to TRBD1. Germline V gives CDR1 SGHTA, CDR2 FQGNSA. The trim removed 5 bases at V and 6 bases at J, leaving 7 bases unmatched. The CDR3 is made up of 13 amino acids. The CDR3 region is CASSTRQGGEQYF. In nucleotides, the CDR3 is TGTGCCAGCAGCACCAGACAGGGCGGCGAGCAGTACTTC.

Points on this clonotype: Lacking the conserved final phenylalanine or tryptophan, this CDR3 likely reflects a read error. This chain joins TRBV6-8 and TRBJ2-1; D is ambiguous. The CDR3 length is 15 residues. In germline, CDR1 is MNHGY, CDR2 SAAAGT. Trimming removed 6 bases from V and 0 bases from J, with 12 bases in between. CDR3 DNA sequence: TGTGCCAGCAGCAACAGTGCCGGCTCCTACAATGAGCAGTTCTCC. Its protein product is CASSNSAGSYNEQFS.

This chain uses TRBV7-9 with TRBJ2-1, with 7 bases lining up with TRBD1. Germline assignment: CDR1 SEHNR and CDR2 FQNEAQ (reference sequence). This CDR3 is 16 amino acids long. V lost 4 bases, J lost 1 base, and 7 bases stayed unmatched. In nucleotides, the CDR3 is TGTGCCAGCAGCTACCGGGACAGTCTGTCCTACAATGAGCAGTTCTTC. Protein product: CASSYRDSLSYNEQFF. The variable domain in full, completed from reference TRBV7-9 and TRBJ2-1, reads DTGVSQNPRHKITKRGQNVTFRCDPISEHNRLYWYRQTLGQGPEFLTYFQNEAQLEKSRLLSDRFSAERPKGSFSTLEIQRTEQGDSAMYLCASSYRDSLSYNEQFFGPGTRLTVL.

This clonotype was detected a few times. The rearrangement joins TRBV20-1 to TRBJ1-6; D is possibly TRBD1 (5 bases). V dropped 0 bases and J dropped 9 bases, with 18 bases sitting between them. The CDR3 loop spans 16 amino acids. Germline CDR1 is DFQATT and CDR2 is SNEGSKA (reference sequence). This CDR3 is CSARDLRGIGVSPLHF. CDR3 sequence (DNA): TGCAGTGCTAGAGATTTAAGGGGAATAGGAGTTTCACCCCTCCACTTT.

This clonotype was detected only a few times. The chain couples TRBV6-1 to TRBJ1-3; maybe TRBD1 (5 bases). CDR3 length: 16 amino acids. Germline V lookup: CDR1 MNHNS, CDR2 SASEGT. Deletions cut 0 bases from V and 0 bases from J, with 9 bases between. The CDR3 sequence is CASSEADRASGNTIYF. CDR3 sequence (DNA): TGTGCCAGCAGTGAAGCAGACAGAGCCTCTGGAAACACCATATATTTT.

Of note for this clonotype: This could be a read error, since a much larger clone is one nucleotide away. The CDR3 DNA reads TGTGCCAGCCACGGGAAGGGGGCGGGAGATGCGCAGTATTTT. It yields the protein CASHGKGAGDAQYF. This sequence joins TRBV6-5 and TRBJ2-3, with D possibly being TRBD1 or TRBD2 (7 bases each). The CDR3 contains 14 residues. Germline V gene data show CDR1 as MNHEY and CDR2 as SVGAGI.

This clonotype has just a few counts. The J gene is TRBJ2-7, the V gene TRBV7-8, with a weak D call TRBD1 (5 bases). The V end lost 1 base, the J end lost 2 bases, and 9 bases lay between the germline ends. CDR3 length equals 14 residues. Germline V gives CDR1 SGHVS, CDR2 FQNEAQ. For the CDR3, the DNA is TGTGCCAGCAGCTTAGTTCCAGGGCCCTACGAGCAGTACTTC. The encoded protein is CASSLVPGPYEQYF.

There are a few counts of this clonotype. The chain has TRBV24-1 and TRBJ1-1; D ambiguous. The length of the CDR3 is 11 residues. V was shortened by 7 bases and J by 6 bases, with 8 bases between the two germline ends. The V gene's germline CDR1 is KGHDR and CDR2 SFDVKD. CDR3 in amino acids: CATRNGPEAFF. The CDR3 DNA follows: TGTGCCACCAGAAACGGACCTGAAGCTTTCTTT.

The chain carries TRBV7-9 and TRBJ2-5; a possible D gene is TRBD2 (6 bases). The CDR3 has 15 amino acids. The germline V and J ends were trimmed by 5 bases and 6 bases, with 19 bases remaining between them. CDR1 is SEHNR and CDR2 is FQNEAQ in the germline V gene (reference sequence). The CDR3 bases are TGTGCCAGCAGCCCCGGCCGGGGGAATTGGAAGACCCAGTACTTC. Its protein product is CASSPGRGNWKTQYF.

Many counts were recorded for this clonotype. The CDR3 protein is CASSQLRGVPNEQFF. DNA for the CDR3: TGTGCCAGCAGCCAGTTAAGGGGGGTTCCCAATGAGCAGTTCTTC. This sequence joins TRBV6-1 and TRBJ2-1; D is tentatively TRBD1 or TRBD2 (6 bases each). Trimming shortened V by 6 bases and J by 6 bases, and 18 bases separated the two germline ends. Germline CDR1 MNHNS, CDR2 SASEGT. The CDR3 runs to 15 residues.

A note on this clonotype: A read error is possible here, since a much larger clone lies one base away. The chain uses TRBV4-1 and TRBJ2-1; either TRBD1 or TRBD2 may supply D (6 bases each). Looked up from germline, CDR1 is MGHRA and CDR2 is YSYEKL. CDR3 length equals 15 residues. The CDR3 loop reads CASSQERDWDNEQSF. The DNA for the CDR3 is TGCGCCAGCAGCCAAGAGAGGGACTGGGACAATGAGCAGTCCTTC.

This clonotype was picked up one time. This chain connects TRBV7-3 to TRBJ2-5; maybe TRBD2 (7 bases). The CDR3 sequence is 13 residues long. Trimming took 8 bases from V and 3 from J, leaving 13 bases between them. Germline CDR1 and CDR2: SGHTA and FQGTGA. The CDR3, as DNA: TGTGCCAGCCGGGGGGCGGCCGAAGAGACCCAGTACTTC. It encodes CASRGAAEETQYF.

This clonotype was seen more than once but under ten times. V and J are TRBV6-1 and TRBJ1-1, with no clear D. V was clipped by 6 bases and J by 7 bases, with 15 bases between them. The germline V gene encodes CDR1 MNHNS and CDR2 SASEGT. There are 13 residues in the CDR3. As DNA, the CDR3 is TGTGCCAGCAGAGCGGAAGGCGCAGGTGAAGCTTTCTTT. This codes for CASRAEGAGEAFF.

This rearrangement joins TRBV6-1 to TRBJ2-7; 9 bases are shared with TRBD1. The V segment lost 3 bases and the J segment 5 bases; nucleotides outside the gene matches: 8. This CDR3 spans 15 amino acids. CDR1 and CDR2 from the germline V gene are MNHNS and SASEGT. CDR3 nucleotide sequence: TGTGCCAGCAGTGACGCCGGGACAGGGCGCGACGAGCAGTACTTC. As protein: CASSDAGTGRDEQYF.